This TCR beta chain was documented in a study of T cell responses to AZD1222 COVID-19 vaccine. Study-wide findings and caveats: Donors were mostly white British, more females; clonal diversity possibly underestimated. CD4 TCRs covered the whole spike, strongest at regions 160-218 and 743-854.

Of note for this clone: As yet, its antigen is unknown.

Using immunoSEQ multiplex PCR, the repertoire was profiled, and TCRdb retains in-frame clones only, with some absent. The profile shows 85,000 to 120,000 clones, approximately 84% of them singletons. The length of the CDR3 is 15 residues. With 8 bases clipped from V and 3 bases from J, the junction kept 7 bases outside the gene matches. Per the germline V gene, CDR1 is MGHDK and CDR2 is SYGVNS. The specimen comprised peripheral blood, sampled on day 0 of AZD1222 vaccination. This TCR came from an adult in good health. The chain has TRBV25-1 and TRBJ2-2; 9 bases agree with TRBD1. This CDR3 reads CASPSGQGHTGELFF. The CDR3 DNA reads TGTGCCAGCCCTTCAGGACAGGGGCACACCGGGGAGCTGTTTTTT.